Following are 16 T cell receptor beta chains from one sample sequenced in a study of blood T cells in healthy people across ages. A J-beta primer mix and a sample-barcoded 5' primer were used in a second PCR of roughly 6 to 11 cycles. TCRdb processed the 5' RACE reads anew with MiXCR; each CDR3 protein has one entry. The sample carries 850,000 to 1,300,000 distinct CDR3 sequences, 40% to 50% recorded once. Sequences were obtained from blood. The receptors come from a woman aged 60 to 75 in good health.

This clonotype was seen just once. The junction departs from the called germline gene at one end, perhaps through a read error. The V call is TRBV2, the J call TRBJ1-5; TRBD1 matches 8 bases. CDR3 length: 14 amino acids. Germline values: CDR1 SNHLY, CDR2 FYNNEI. The CDR3 sequence: CVSSDRGRNQPQHF. The CDR3, as DNA: TGTGTCAGCAGTGACAGGGGTCGCAATCAGCCCCAGCATTTT.

The count of this clonotype is one. The germline gene is not matched at one end of the junction; a read error may be the cause. The genes are TRBV7-8 and TRBJ2-5, with a possible D match to TRBD2 (5 bases). The CDR3 is 14 residues long. CDR1 and CDR2 from the germline V gene are SGHVS and FQNEAQ. As DNA, the CDR3 is TGTACCAGCAGCCGCCCCTACGGGGTAGAGACCCAGTACTTC. Translating it yields CTSSRPYGVETQYF.

The chain couples TRBV20-1 to TRBJ2-3; TRBD2 matches at 9 bases. The V segment lost 3 bases and the J segment 0 bases; nucleotides outside the gene matches: 4. The germline V gene has CDR1 DFQATT and CDR2 SNEGSKA (reference sequence). The CDR3 contains 15 residues. The CDR3 coding sequence is TGCAGTGCTAGGCTAGCGGGACTTAGCACAGATACGCAGTATTTT. Translating gives CSARLAGLSTDTQYF.

This clonotype was counted only a few times. The gene calls are TRBV20-1 and TRBJ2-1, with 10 nucleotides matching TRBD2. This CDR3 has 13 residues. Germline CDR1 is DFQATT and CDR2 is SNEGSKA (reference sequence). The trim removed 5 bases at V and 6 bases at J, leaving 4 bases unmatched. The CDR3 nucleotides are TGCAGTGCTGAAAGCGGGAGGGCCAATGAGCAGTTCTTC. As protein: CSAESGRANEQFF.

This clonotype has only a few counts. The chain uses TRBV20-1 and TRBJ1-5, with D possibly matching TRBD1 (5 bases). The germline CDR1 and CDR2 sequences are DFQATT and SNEGSKA (reference sequence). This CDR3 has 14 residues. The V end was cut by 1 base, the J end by 2 bases, with 9 bases between. The CDR3 loop is CSARAGTGNQPQHF. In DNA, the CDR3 is TGCAGTGCTAGAGCGGGGACCGGCAATCAGCCCCAGCATTTT.

This clonotype has a handful of counts. CDR3 in amino acids: CASSLAKPVYNEQFF. The CDR3 DNA reads TGTGCCAGCAGCTTAGCGAAGCCGGTCTACAATGAGCAGTTCTTC. The genes are TRBV7-9 and TRBJ2-1; D ambiguous. This CDR3 region has 15 residues. V was pared by 0 bases and J by 3 bases, with 9 bases between. Looked up from germline, CDR1 is SEHNR and CDR2 is FQNEAQ (reference sequence).

This chain links TRBV2 with TRBJ2-7, with no clear D. V lost 7 bases to trimming and J lost 0 bases, with 19 bases between them. The CDR3 length is 16 residues. From germline, CDR1 is SNHLY and CDR2 FYNNEI. In DNA, the CDR3 is TGTGCCAGCAAGGCGGAAAGGGCGTCTAGCTCCTACGAGCAGTACTTC. Encoded protein: CASKAERASSSYEQYF. Supplemented by reference TRBV2 and TRBJ2-7, the full variable domain reads EPEVTQTPSHQVTQMGQEVILRCVPISNHLYFYWYRQILGQKVEFLVSFYNNEISEKSEIFDDQFSVERPDGSNFTLKIRSTKLEDSAMYFCASKAERASSSYEQYFGPGTRLTVT.

This clonotype has a handful of counts. V usage is TRBV20-1 and J usage is TRBJ2-5; possibly TRBD1 or TRBD2 for D (5 bases each). From germline, CDR1 is DFQATT and CDR2 SNEGSKA (reference sequence). V was pared by 3 bases and J by 4 bases, with 15 bases between. CDR3 length: 14 amino acids. The CDR3 nucleotides read TGCAGTGCTAGCGGGGCGGGTTGGGCAGAGACCCAGTACTTC. It encodes CSASGAGWAETQYF.

The gene calls are TRBV2 and TRBJ1-5; 10 nucleotides match TRBD1. Germline trimming cut 7 bases from V and 4 bases from J; bases unmatched to any gene: 10. The CDR3 contains 16 residues. The germline V gene encodes CDR1 SNHLY and CDR2 FYNNEI. This CDR3 reads CASNSIWGQGNQPQHF. CDR3 nucleotides: TGTGCCAGCAATTCCATTTGGGGACAGGGGAATCAGCCCCAGCATTTT. Drawing the rest from reference TRBV2 and TRBJ1-5, the complete variable domain is EPEVTQTPSHQVTQMGQEVILRCVPISNHLYFYWYRQILGQKVEFLVSFYNNEISEKSEIFDDQFSVERPDGSNFTLKIRSTKLEDSAMYFCASNSIWGQGNQPQHFGDGTRLSIL.

The chain recombines TRBV7-2 with TRBJ2-5; 8 positions agree with TRBD2. The germline CDR1 and CDR2 sequences are SGHTA and FQGNSA. This CDR3 contains 18 residues. V gave up 1 base and J gave up 2 bases; unmatched junction bases: 12. DNA for the CDR3: TGTGCCAGCAGCTTAGGATCGTGGGCTAGCGGGCCTCAAGAGACCCAGTACTTC. Amino acid sequence: CASSLGSWASGPQETQYF.

The chain combines TRBV7-2 with TRBJ2-1; 8 bases fit TRBD2. Germline CDR1 reads SGHTA; CDR2 reads FQGNSA. The CDR3 totals 14 residues. V dropped 3 bases and J dropped 6; count of bases not matched to a gene: 4. CDR3 region: CASSLQTSVNEQFF. CDR3 nucleotide sequence: TGTGCCAGCAGCTTGCAGACTAGCGTCAATGAGCAGTTCTTC.

Only a few counts were recorded for this clonotype. The CDR3 loop reads CSARERLADYEQYF. CDR3 DNA: TGCAGTGCTAGAGAAAGACTAGCGGACTACGAGCAGTACTTC. The rearrangement links TRBV20-1 to TRBJ2-7; the match to TRBD2 covers 9 bases. Germline trimming cut 0 bases from V and 3 bases from J; bases unmatched to any gene: 3. The germline gives CDR1 DFQATT, CDR2 SNEGSKA (reference sequence). This CDR3 is built from 14 residues.

The chain couples TRBV11-2 to TRBJ2-7; the D gene is possibly TRBD1 (6 bases). CDR3 length equals 13 residues. Germline values: CDR1 SGHAT, CDR2 FQNNGV. Trimming took 5 bases from V and 4 from J, leaving 12 bases between them. The CDR3 DNA reads TGTGCCAGCAGCCCCGACAGGTATTACGAGCAGTACTTC. Its protein is CASSPDRYYEQYF.

V and J are TRBV20-1 and TRBJ1-2, with a possible D match to TRBD1 (5 bases). CDR3 length: 16 amino acids. The V and J ends lost 2 bases and 4 bases respectively, with 20 bases between them. Per germline, CDR1 DFQATT and CDR2 SNEGSKA (reference sequence). This chain's CDR3 is CSARQQDFSWTYGYTF. The CDR3 DNA reads as TGCAGTGCTAGACAACAGGATTTTTCGTGGACCTATGGCTACACCTTC.

This chain uses TRBV5-1 with TRBJ2-7; D tentatively fits TRBD1 or TRBD2 (5 bases each). The CDR3 is 16 amino acids. CDR1 is SGHRS and CDR2 is YFSETQ in the germline V gene. V dropped 7 bases and J dropped 4 bases, with 24 bases sitting between them. The CDR3 DNA follows: TGCGCCAGCGACCTTGGGGCCGCCGGAGGAGTTTACGAGCAGTACTTC. Its translation: CASDLGAAGGVYEQYF.

This clonotype was seen more than once but under ten times. The chain carries TRBV20-1 and TRBJ1-5; 7 nucleotides agree with TRBD1. Germline V gene data show CDR1 as DFQATT and CDR2 as SNEGSKA (reference sequence). The CDR3 has 14 residues. V shed 6 bases, J shed 4 bases, and the junction held 9 bases outside the gene matches. The CDR3 nucleotides are TGCAGTGCCCCGCTTCAGGGGGAAAATCAGCCCCAGCATTTT. Translating it yields CSAPLQGENQPQHF.